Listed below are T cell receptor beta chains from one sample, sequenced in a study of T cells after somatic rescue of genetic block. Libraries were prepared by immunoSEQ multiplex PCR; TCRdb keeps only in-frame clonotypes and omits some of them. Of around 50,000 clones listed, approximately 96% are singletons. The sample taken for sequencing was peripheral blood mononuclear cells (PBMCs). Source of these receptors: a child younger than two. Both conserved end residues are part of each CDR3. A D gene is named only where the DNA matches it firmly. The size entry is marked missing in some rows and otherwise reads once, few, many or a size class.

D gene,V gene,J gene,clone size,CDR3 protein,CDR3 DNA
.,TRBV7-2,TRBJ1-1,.,CASSSTLWTSGNTEAFF,TGTGCCAGCAGCTCTACCCTTTGGACAAGCGGGAACACTGAAGCTTTCTTT
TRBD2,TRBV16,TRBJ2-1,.,CASSQIGQRLAGVRNEQFF,TGTGCCAGCAGCCAAATCGGGCAGAGACTAGCGGGAGTAAGGAATGAGCAGTTCTTC
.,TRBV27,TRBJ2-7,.,CASSFGGNEQYF,TGTGCCAGCAGTTTTGGAGGAAACGAGCAGTACTTC
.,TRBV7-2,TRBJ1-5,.,CASSLVGGFSNQPQHF,TGTGCCAGCAGCTTAGTAGGGGGGTTTAGCAATCAGCCCCAGCATTTT
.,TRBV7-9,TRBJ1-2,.,CASSPRGWVDGGYTF,TGTGCCAGCAGCCCCCGGGGATGGGTAGATGGTGGCTACACCTTC
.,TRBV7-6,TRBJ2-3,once,CASSLISKGSGTDTQYF,TGTGCCAGCAGCTTAATCTCCAAGGGGAGCGGCACAGATACGCAGTATTTT
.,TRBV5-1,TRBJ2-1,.,CASSPTSRGSYNEQFF,TGCGCCAGCAGCCCGACATCCCGGGGCTCCTACAATGAGCAGTTCTTC
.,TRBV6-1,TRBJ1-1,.,CASSEVLSAFF,TGTGCCAGCAGTGAAGTTCTATCAGCTTTCTTT
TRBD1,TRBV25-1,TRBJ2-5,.,CASSEYGQGLRETQYF,TGTGCCAGCAGTGAATATGGACAGGGGTTAAGAGAGACCCAGTACTTC
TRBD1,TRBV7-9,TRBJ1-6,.,CASSQPGQSRNSPLHF,TGTGCCAGCAGCCAACCGGGACAGTCTAGGAATTCACCCCTCCACTTT
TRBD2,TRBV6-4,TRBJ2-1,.,CASSDGLAGVNEQFF,TGTGCCAGCAGTGACGGACTAGCGGGAGTCAATGAGCAGTTCTTC
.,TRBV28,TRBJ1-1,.,CASSLTGFMNTEAFF,TGTGCCAGCAGTTTAACAGGGTTCATGAACACTGAAGCTTTCTTT
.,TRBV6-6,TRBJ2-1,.,CASIEGNNEQFF,TGTGCCAGCATAGAAGGCAACAATGAGCAGTTCTTC
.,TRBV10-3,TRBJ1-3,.,CAISGSGSPGNTIYF,TGTGCCATCAGTGGGTCGGGTAGCCCCGGAAACACCATATATTTT
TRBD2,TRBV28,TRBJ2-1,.,CASSRSGRGEQFF,TGTGCCAGCAGTCGTAGCGGGAGAGGTGAGCAGTTCTTC
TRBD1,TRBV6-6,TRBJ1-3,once,CASKEQGNGNTIYF,TGTGCCAGCAAGGAACAGGGGAACGGAAACACCATATATTTT
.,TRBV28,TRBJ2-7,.,CASRNSGFYEQYF,TGTGCCAGTAGGAATAGCGGTTTCTACGAGCAGTACTTC
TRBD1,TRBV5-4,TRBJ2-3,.,CASSSENRGRIATQYF,TGTGCCAGCAGCTCAGAGAACAGGGGGCGCATAGCTACGCAGTATTTT
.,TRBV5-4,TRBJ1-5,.,CASSLGGSQPQHF,TGTGCCAGCAGCTTGGGAGGAAGTCAGCCCCAGCATTTT
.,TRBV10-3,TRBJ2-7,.,CAISERESYEQYF,TGTGCCATCAGTGAGCGGGAGTCCTACGAGCAGTACTTC
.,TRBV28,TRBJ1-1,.,CASSLGTHTEAFF,TGTGCCAGCAGTTTAGGGACCCACACTGAAGCTTTCTTT
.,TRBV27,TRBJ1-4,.,CASSLGMRGEKLFF,TGTGCCAGCAGTTTAGGGATGCGCGGTGAAAAACTGTTTTTT
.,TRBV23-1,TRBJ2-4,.,CASSQGAKNIQYF,TGCGCCAGCAGTCAGGGGGCCAAAAACATTCAGTACTTC
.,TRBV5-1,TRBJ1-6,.,CASSLAKVHDSPLHF,TGCGCCAGCAGCTTGGCCAAAGTACACGATTCACCCCTCCACTTT
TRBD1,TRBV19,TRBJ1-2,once,CASRGGQGAVGYTF,TGTGCCAGTAGAGGTGGACAGGGGGCTGTTGGCTACACCTTC
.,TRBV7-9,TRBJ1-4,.,CASSLGQGTNEKLFF,TGTGCCAGCAGCTTAGGGCAGGGGACTAATGAAAAACTGTTTTTT
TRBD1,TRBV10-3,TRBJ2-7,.,CASGTGGYEQYF,TGTGCCTCGGGGACAGGGGGCTACGAGCAGTACTTC
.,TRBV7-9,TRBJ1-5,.,CASSLAGSNQPQHF,TGTGCCAGCAGCTTAGCAGGTAGCAATCAGCCCCAGCATTTT
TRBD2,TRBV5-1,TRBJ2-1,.,CASSYSGSNEQFF,TGCGCCAGCAGTTATAGCGGGAGCAATGAGCAGTTCTTC
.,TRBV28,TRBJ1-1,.,CASSQRTTEAFF,TGTGCCAGCAGTCAGCGGACGACTGAAGCTTTCTTT
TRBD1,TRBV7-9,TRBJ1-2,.,CASSPTGAGYGYTF,TGTGCCAGCAGCCCGACAGGGGCCGGCTATGGCTACACCTTC
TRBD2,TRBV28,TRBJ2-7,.,CASSPEREYNNEQYF,TGTGCCAGCAGTCCTGAGCGGGAGTATAACAACGAGCAGTACTTC
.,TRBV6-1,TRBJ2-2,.,CASSVWATGELFF,TGTGCCAGCAGTGTCTGGGCAACCGGGGAGCTGTTTTTT
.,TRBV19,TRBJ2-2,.,CASSKRANTGELFF,TGTGCCAGTAGTAAACGGGCCAACACCGGGGAGCTGTTTTTT
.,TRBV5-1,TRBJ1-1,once,CASSPAPDNTEAFF,TGCGCCAGCAGCCCCGCTCCGGACAACACTGAAGCTTTCTTT
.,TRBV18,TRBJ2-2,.,CASSPFWGANTGELFF,TGTGCCAGCTCACCTTTTTGGGGTGCGAACACCGGGGAGCTGTTTTTT
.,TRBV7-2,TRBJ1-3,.,CASSPAGRSGNTIYF,TGTGCCAGCAGCCCGGCGGGGCGCTCTGGAAACACCATATATTTT
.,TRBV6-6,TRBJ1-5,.,CASSYRAGSNQPQHF,TGTGCCAGCAGTTACAGGGCAGGGAGCAATCAGCCCCAGCATTTT
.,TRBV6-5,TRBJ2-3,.,CASSYPSFTDTQYF,TGTGCCAGCAGTTACCCTAGCTTCACAGATACGCAGTATTTT
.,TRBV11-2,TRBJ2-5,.,CASSLALGAGETQYF,TGTGCCAGCAGCTTAGCGCTAGGGGCAGGGGAGACCCAGTACTTC
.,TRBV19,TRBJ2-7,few,CASSPRGNNEQYF,TGTGCCAGTAGTCCCCGGGGTAACAACGAGCAGTACTTC
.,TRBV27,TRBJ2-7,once,CATRNSLLSYEQYF,TGTGCCACCCGCAATAGTCTATTGTCCTACGAGCAGTACTTC
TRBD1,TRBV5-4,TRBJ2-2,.,CASSSTGTGANTGELFF,TGTGCCAGCAGCTCGACCGGGACAGGGGCGAACACCGGGGAGCTGTTTTTT
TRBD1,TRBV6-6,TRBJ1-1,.,CASSLTRGRKAFF,TGTGCCAGCAGTTTGACTAGGGGGCGTAAAGCTTTCTTT
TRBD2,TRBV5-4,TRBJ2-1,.,CASTPGTSGSYNEQFF,TGTGCCAGCACCCCGGGGACTAGCGGATCCTACAATGAGCAGTTCTTC
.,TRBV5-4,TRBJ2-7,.,CASSYLGGHEQYF,TGTGCCAGCAGCTACCTCGGGGGGCACGAGCAGTACTTC
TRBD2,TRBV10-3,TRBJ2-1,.,CAIKRLAGGYNEQFF,TGTGCCATCAAGAGATTAGCGGGAGGGTACAATGAGCAGTTCTTC
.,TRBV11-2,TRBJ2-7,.,CASSLGAGSSYEQYF,TGTGCCAGCAGCTTAGGAGCGGGTAGCTCCTACGAGCAGTACTTC
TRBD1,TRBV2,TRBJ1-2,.,CASSPGQGALGYTF,TGTGCCAGCAGTCCGGGACAGGGGGCGCTTGGCTACACCTTC
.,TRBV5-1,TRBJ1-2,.,CASSPWGGMEGYTF,TGCGCCAGCAGCCCCTGGGGGGGGATGGAAGGCTACACCTTC
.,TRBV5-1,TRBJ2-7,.,CASRGDLPYEQYF,TGCGCCAGCAGGGGGGACTTGCCCTACGAGCAGTACTTC
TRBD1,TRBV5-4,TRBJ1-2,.,CASSSTGEGYTF,TGTGCCAGCAGCTCCACAGGGGAAGGCTACACCTTC
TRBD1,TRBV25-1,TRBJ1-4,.,CASSPLAQGATNEKLFF,TGTGCCAGCAGTCCGTTAGCACAGGGGGCAACTAATGAAAAACTGTTTTTT